The 9 T cell receptor beta chains presented below share a single source sample, sequenced in a study of cytomegalovirus exposure and HLA in healthy donors. In the PCR, 60 Vbeta and 13 Jbeta primers were used. The assay was immunoSEQ multiplex PCR, and TCRdb's table has in-frame clones only and misses some. Seen here are around 140,000 clones, about 70% observed once, and the top ten hold 2% to 3%. The sequencing sample was made of PBMCs. The receptors originated from a woman aged 40 to 55 in good health and CMV-seronegative.

The chain uses TRBV9 and TRBJ2-3, with 7 bases fitting TRBD2. The CDR3 runs to 16 residues. From germline, CDR1 is SGDLS and CDR2 YYNGEE. Losses at the gene ends were 3 bases for V and 3 bases for J; bases not matched to a gene: 10. CDR3: CASSAGDYQGTDTQYF. The DNA of the CDR3 is TGTGCCAGCAGCGCCGGGGACTATCAGGGAACAGATACGCAGTATTTT.

The J gene is TRBJ1-1, the V gene TRBV30; TRBD1 agrees at 10 bases. From germline, CDR1 is GTSNPN and CDR2 SVGIG (reference sequence). Germline trimming cut 3 bases from V and 0 bases from J; bases unmatched to any gene: 10. The CDR3 has 17 residues. CDR3 sequence reads: CAWRRYGTGDMNTEAFF. In DNA form, the CDR3 reads TGTGCCTGGAGAAGGTATGGGACAGGGGACATGAACACTGAAGCTTTCTTT.

The chain has TRBV7-9 and TRBJ2-3, with 7 bases aligning to TRBD2. Unmatched junction bases numbered 3, after V lost 2 bases and J lost 1 base. CDR1 is SEHNR, CDR2 FQNEAQ, per germline (reference sequence). The CDR3 spans 15 residues. The DNA for the CDR3 is TGTGCCAGCAGCTTAATCCGGGGGGGCACAGATACGCAGTATTTT. Translating it yields CASSLIRGGTDTQYF.

This sequence joins TRBV29-1 and TRBJ2-5, with 11 bases identical to TRBD1. The V gene end was trimmed by 6 bases and the J gene end by 5 bases; junction bases not matched to a gene: 5. Germline V gene sequence: CDR1 SQVTM, CDR2 ANQGSEA. The CDR3 extends over 13 amino acids. The CDR3, as DNA: TGCAGCGTGGGAAGGGACAGGGGGGAGACCCAGTACTTC. It translates to CSVGRDRGETQYF.

This clone showed up just a few times. V gene TRBV15 combines with J gene TRBJ1-1; possibly TRBD1 for D (5 bases). The V and J ends lost 1 base and 3 bases respectively, with 9 bases between them. Germline assignment: CDR1 LNHNV and CDR2 YYDKDF (reference sequence). This CDR3 region has 14 residues. The CDR3 nucleotides read TGTGCCACCAGCAGAGTGGGGCTGGACACTGAAGCTTTCTTT. Protein: CATSRVGLDTEAFF. The variable domain in full, completed from reference TRBV15 and TRBJ1-1, reads DAMVIQNPRYQVTQFGKPVTLSCSQTLNHNVMYWYQQKSSQAPKLLFHYYDKDFNNEADTPDNFQSRRPNTSFCFLDIRSPGLGDTAMYLCATSRVGLDTEAFFGQGTRLTVV.

J is TRBJ2-6 and V is TRBV10-3; a possible D gene is TRBD1 (7 bases). V was pared by 0 bases and J by 2 bases, with 14 bases between. The CDR3 loop spans 18 amino acids. In germline, CDR1 is ENHRY, CDR2 SYGVKD. As DNA, the CDR3 is TGTGCCATCAGTGAGTCGGGTGGAGGGGGCGCTGGGGCCAACGTCCTGACTTTC. Translation: CAISESGGGGAGANVLTF.

The chain uses TRBV18 and TRBJ2-5; the match to TRBD2 covers 8 bases. This CDR3 has 13 residues. J was trimmed by 4 bases and V by 6 bases; bases with no gene match: 4. In germline, CDR1 is KGHSH, CDR2 LQKENI. CDR3 nucleotide sequence: TGTGCCAGCTCGCGAACTAGCGGAGAGACCCAGTACTTC. Translation gives CASSRTSGETQYF.

This clone was recorded a few times. The V gene is TRBV7-9, the J gene TRBJ1-3; 10 bases line up with TRBD1. Per the germline V gene, CDR1 is SEHNR and CDR2 is FQNEAQ (reference sequence). The CDR3 spans 16 residues. V shed 2 bases, J shed 3 bases, and the junction held 4 bases outside the gene matches. The CDR3 DNA sequence: TGTGCCAGCAGCTTAAGACAGGGGGCGGTTGGAAACACCATATATTTT. Amino acids: CASSLRQGAVGNTIYF.

The chain links TRBV7-3 to TRBJ1-1, with a weak D call TRBD1 (5 bases). Trimming took 1 base from V and 1 from J, leaving 22 bases between them. Germline V gene data show CDR1 as SGHTA and CDR2 as FQGTGA. This CDR3 has 19 residues. The CDR3 DNA sequence: TGTGCCAGCAGCTTAATCGGTGGTGGGTGGGGCAGTGCGAACACTGAAGCTTTCTTT. Translating gives CASSLIGGGWGSANTEAFF.